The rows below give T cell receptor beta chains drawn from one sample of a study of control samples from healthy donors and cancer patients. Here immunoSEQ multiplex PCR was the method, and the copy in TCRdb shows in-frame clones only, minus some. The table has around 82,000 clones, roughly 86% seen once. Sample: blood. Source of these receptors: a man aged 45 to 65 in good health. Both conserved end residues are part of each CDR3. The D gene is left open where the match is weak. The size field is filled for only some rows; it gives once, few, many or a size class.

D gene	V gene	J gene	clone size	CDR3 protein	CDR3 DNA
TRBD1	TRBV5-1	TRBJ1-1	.	CASSSYDRGNTEAFF	TGCGCCAGCAGCTCCTACGACAGGGGGAACACTGAAGCTTTCTTT
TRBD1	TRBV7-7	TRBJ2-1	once	CASSAAGTGGNEQFF	TGTGCTAGCAGCGCCGCCGGGACAGGGGGCAATGAGCAGTTCTTC
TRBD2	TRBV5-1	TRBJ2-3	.	CASGLAGADTQYF	TGCGCCAGTGGACTAGCGGGGGCAGATACGCAGTATTTT
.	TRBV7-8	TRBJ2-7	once	CASSWGTGREQYF	TGTGCCAGCAGCTGGGGTACGGGGCGGGAGCAGTACTTC
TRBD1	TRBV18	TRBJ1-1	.	CASSQGASEAFF	TGTGCCAGCTCCCAGGGGGCAAGTGAAGCTTTCTTT
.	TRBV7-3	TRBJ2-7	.	CASSLTGGTSYEQYF	TGTGCCAGCAGCTTAACAGGAGGGACCTCCTACGAGCAGTACTTC
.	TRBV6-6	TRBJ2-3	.	CASSYAGPISTDTQYF	TGTGCCAGCAGTTACGCCGGGCCGATAAGCACAGATACGCAGTATTTT
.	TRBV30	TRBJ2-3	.	CAGGRDTDTQYF	TGTGCCGGGGGACGGGACACAGATACGCAGTATTTT
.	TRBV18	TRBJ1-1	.	CASSPPGGAWTEAFF	TGTGCCAGCTCCCCTCCGGGGGGGGCCTGGACTGAAGCTTTCTTT
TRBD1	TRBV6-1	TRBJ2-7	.	CASSEERDRMGLKQYF	TGTGCCAGCAGTGAAGAAAGGGACAGGATGGGCTTGAAGCAGTACTTC
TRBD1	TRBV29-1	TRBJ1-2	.	CSAVTGDTNYGYTF	TGCAGCGCCGTGACAGGGGACACTAACTATGGCTACACCTTC
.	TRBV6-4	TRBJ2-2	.	CASSDTNTGELFF	TGTGCCAGCAGTGACACGAACACCGGGGAGCTGTTTTTT
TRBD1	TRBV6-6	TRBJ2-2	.	CASVDRALDTGELFF	TGTGCCAGCGTGGACAGGGCGCTAGACACCGGGGAGCTGTTTTTT
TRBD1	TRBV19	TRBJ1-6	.	CASKRDRGEPLHF	TGTGCCAGTAAGCGGGACAGGGGAGAACCCCTCCACTTT
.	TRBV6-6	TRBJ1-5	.	CASRTDTLNQPQHF	TGTGCCAGCAGGACGGACACACTTAATCAGCCCCAGCATTTT
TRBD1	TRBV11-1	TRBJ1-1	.	CASSLTGGNTEAFF	TGTGCCAGCAGCCTGACAGGGGGAAACACTGAAGCTTTCTTT
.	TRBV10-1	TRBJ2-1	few	CASSDGGRLGNEQFF	TGCGCCAGCAGTGACGGGGGAAGACTGGGGAATGAGCAGTTCTTC
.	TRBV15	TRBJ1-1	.	CATSINFYGPRGTEAFF	TGTGCCACCAGCATAAACTTTTACGGGCCGAGGGGGACTGAAGCTTTCTTT
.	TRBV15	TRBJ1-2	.	CATSEGGNYGYTF	TGTGCCACCAGCGAAGGAGGGAACTATGGCTACACCTTC
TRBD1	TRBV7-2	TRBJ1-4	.	CASSLAGQGDNEKLFF	TGTGCCAGCAGCTTAGCCGGACAGGGGGATAATGAAAAACTGTTTTTT
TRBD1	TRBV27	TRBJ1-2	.	CASSPTGQPFYGYTF	TGTGCCAGCAGTCCGACGGGACAGCCGTTCTATGGCTACACCTTC
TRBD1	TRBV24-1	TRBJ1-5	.	CATSDGPTGYGRNQPQHF	TGTGCCACCAGTGATGGCCCGACAGGGTATGGACGCAATCAGCCCCAGCATTTT
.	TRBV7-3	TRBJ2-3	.	CASSKGMWGTGATDTQYF	TGTGCCAGCAGCAAAGGGATGTGGGGGACTGGGGCAACAGATACGCAGTATTTT
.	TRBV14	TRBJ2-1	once	CASSQGTSSYNEQFF	TGTGCCAGCAGCCAAGGGACGTCCTCCTACAATGAGCAGTTCTTC
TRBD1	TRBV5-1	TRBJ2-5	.	CASSLAGQGQETQYF	TGCGCCAGCAGCTTGGCCGGACAGGGCCAAGAGACCCAGTACTTC
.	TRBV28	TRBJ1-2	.	CASSFGGRDVIKDYGYTF	TGTGCCAGCAGTTTTGGGGGCCGGGACGTGATCAAGGACTATGGCTACACCTTC
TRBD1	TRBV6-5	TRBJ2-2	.	CATKRTGDAGELFF	TGTGCCACCAAAAGAACAGGGGATGCCGGGGAGCTGTTTTTT
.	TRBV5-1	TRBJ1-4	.	CASSLGGAPLGKLFF	TGCGCCAGCAGCTTGGGGGGCGCCCCCCTAGGAAAACTGTTTTTT
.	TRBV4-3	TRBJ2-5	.	CASSRGDGGETQYF	TGCGCCAGCAGCCGGGGGGACGGGGGCGAGACCCAGTACTTC
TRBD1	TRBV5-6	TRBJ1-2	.	CASSLEGGAANYGYTF	TGTGCCAGCAGCTTGGAAGGGGGCGCGGCGAACTATGGCTACACCTTC
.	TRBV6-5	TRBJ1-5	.	CASSYSYGGNQPQHF	TGTGCCAGCAGTTACTCGTATGGAGGCAATCAGCCCCAGCATTTT
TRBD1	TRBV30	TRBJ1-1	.	CAWRPDRGPGTEAFF	TGTGCCTGGAGACCCGACAGGGGGCCTGGCACTGAAGCTTTCTTT
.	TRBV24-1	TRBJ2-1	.	CATSDYGREEQFF	TGTGCCACCAGTGACTATGGACGGGAGGAGCAGTTCTTC
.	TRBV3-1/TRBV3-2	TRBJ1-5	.	CASSLDRGRRGGQPQHF	TGTGCCAGCAGCCTCGATCGGGGGAGGAGGGGCGGACAGCCCCAGCATTTT
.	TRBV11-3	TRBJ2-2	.	CASTFRDTGELFF	TGTGCCAGCACCTTCCGGGACACCGGGGAGCTGTTTTTT
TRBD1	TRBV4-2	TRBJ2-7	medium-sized	CASSQDRGTGNDEQYF	TGTGCCAGCAGCCAAGATCGGGGGACAGGGAACGACGAGCAGTACTTC
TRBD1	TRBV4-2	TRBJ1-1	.	CASSRGQGTRGTVGEAFF	TGTGCCAGCAGCCGAGGACAGGGGACTAGGGGCACGGTCGGTGAAGCTTTCTTT
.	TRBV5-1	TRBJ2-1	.	CASSLETGPYNEQFF	TGCGCCAGCAGCTTGGAAACAGGGCCCTACAATGAGCAGTTCTTC
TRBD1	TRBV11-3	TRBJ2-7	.	CASSLYGTGPLEQYF	TGTGCCAGCAGCTTATACGGGACAGGACCTCTCGAGCAGTACTTC
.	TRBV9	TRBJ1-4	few	CASSVSGGEKLFF	TGTGCCAGCAGCGTCTCGGGGGGTGAAAAACTGTTTTTT
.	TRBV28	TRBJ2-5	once	CASSSSIGYQETQYF	TGTGCCAGCAGTTCTAGCATTGGGTACCAAGAGACCCAGTACTTC
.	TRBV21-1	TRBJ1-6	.	CASSERDRDNSPLHF	TGTGCCAGCAGCGAACGGGACAGGGACAATTCACCCCTCCACTTT
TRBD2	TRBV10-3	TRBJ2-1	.	CAISEASGRNEQFF	TGTGCCATCAGTGAGGCTAGCGGGAGAAATGAGCAGTTCTTC
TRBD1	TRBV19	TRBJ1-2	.	CASSTQTGVYGYTF	TGTGCCAGTAGTACCCAAACAGGGGTCTATGGCTACACCTTC
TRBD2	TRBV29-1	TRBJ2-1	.	CSVDSGSSYNEQFF	TGCAGCGTTGATAGCGGGAGCTCCTACAATGAGCAGTTCTTC
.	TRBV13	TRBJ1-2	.	CASSLVEGNGYTF	TGTGCCAGCAGCTTAGTCGAGGGAAATGGCTACACCTTC
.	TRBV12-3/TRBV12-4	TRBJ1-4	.	CASSQINEKLFF	TGTGCCAGCAGCCAGATTAATGAAAAACTGTTTTTT
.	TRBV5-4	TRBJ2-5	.	CASSLATRTQYF	TGTGCCAGCAGCTTGGCCACGCGGACCCAGTACTTC
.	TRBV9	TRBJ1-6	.	CASSVGRVSPLHF	TGTGCCAGCAGCGTAGGGAGGGTATCACCCCTCCACTTT
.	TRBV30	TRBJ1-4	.	CAWSVIRGAGEKLFF	TGTGCCTGGAGTGTAATACGGGGAGCAGGAGAAAAACTGTTTTTT
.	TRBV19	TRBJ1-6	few	CASSMKSPGAPLHF	TGTGCCAGTAGTATGAAATCCCCGGGGGCACCCCTCCACTTT
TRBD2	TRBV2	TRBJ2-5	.	CASSRTSGYQETQYF	TGTGCCAGCAGTAGGACTAGCGGATATCAAGAGACCCAGTACTTC